This entry lists 6 T cell receptor beta chains sequenced from one sample in a study of blood T cells in healthy people across ages. A sample-barcoded 5' primer and a J-beta primer mix were used in a second PCR of about 7 to 12 cycles. From the 5' RACE reads, TCRdb called clonotypes with MiXCR, one entry per CDR3 protein. Of about 1,400,000 distinct CDR3 sequences in the sample, 42% are singletons; the top ten hold under 8%. The sequencing sample was made of blood. Every receptor here comes from a young woman in good health.

This clonotype turned up a few times. The gene calls are TRBV4-2 and TRBJ2-1; D gene unclear. Germline CDR1 LGHNA, CDR2 YNFKEQ. V was clipped by 4 bases and J by 4 bases, with 8 bases between them. The CDR3 spans 13 residues. CDR3 residues: CASSLQEYNEQFF. As DNA, the CDR3 is TGTGCCAGCAGCCTGCAGGAGTACAATGAGCAGTTCTTC.

This clonotype was detected a few times. The chain's CDR3 is CASSLTGALVNEQFF. The CDR3 coding sequence is TGCGCCAGCAGCTTAACCGGGGCCCTGGTCAATGAGCAGTTCTTC. The chain combines TRBV5-1 with TRBJ2-1; D possibly uses TRBD1 or TRBD2 (5 bases each). Germline loops: CDR1 SGHRS, CDR2 YFSETQ. With 2 bases removed from V and 6 bases from J, the gap between germline ends came to 15 bases. CDR3 length equals 15 residues.

About this clonotype: Its ends do not fully match the called genes, so a read error is possible. The CDR3 reads CASSVRRGGGPSTDTLYF. The CDR3 bases are TGTGCCAGCAGCGTCCGAAGGGGCGGGGGGCCAAGCACAGATACGCTGTATTTT. The J gene is TRBJ2-3, the V gene TRBV7-2; 8 bases fit TRBD2. The CDR3 totals 18 residues. Germline values: CDR1 SGHTA, CDR2 FQGNSA. The full variable domain, in which reference TRBV7-2 and TRBJ2-3 provide the parts outside the CDR3, is GAGVSQSPSNKVTEKGKDVELRCDPISGHTALYWYRQSLGQGLEFLIYFQGNSAPDKSGLPSDRFSAERTGGSVSTLTIQRTQQEDSAVYLCASSVRRGGGPSTDTLYFGPGTRLTVL.

This rearrangement joins TRBV5-1 to TRBJ2-1; a weak D match, TRBD2 (6 bases). The V end lost 3 bases, the J end lost 5 bases, and 15 bases lay between the germline ends. The length of the CDR3 is 15 residues. Germline V gives CDR1 SGHRS, CDR2 YFSETQ. This CDR3 reads CASSWTGTVHNEQFF. Here the CDR3 DNA reads TGCGCCAGCAGCTGGACCGGGACTGTCCACAATGAGCAGTTCTTC.

This clonotype has a handful of counts. The chain couples TRBV5-6 to TRBJ2-7, with 7 bases identical to TRBD1. Germline V CDR1 and CDR2: SGHDT, YYEEEE. This CDR3 comprises 13 residues. The J segment lost 2 bases and the V segment lost 7 bases, leaving 6 bases of the junction unmatched. CDR3 sequence (DNA): TGTGCCAGCGGACAGGAATTAGCCTACGAGCAGTACTTC. Its protein is CASGQELAYEQYF. Full variable domain (outside the CDR3, taken from reference TRBV5-6 and TRBJ2-7): DAGVTQSPTHLIKTRGQQVTLRCSPKSGHDTVSWYQQALGQGPQFIFQYYEEEERQRGNFPDRFSGHQFPNYSSELNVNALLLGDSALYLCASGQELAYEQYFGPGTRLTVT.

V and J are TRBV7-2 and TRBJ2-1; TRBD2 matches at 9 bases. Germline CDR1 reads SGHTA; CDR2 reads FQGNSA. V gave up 1 base and J gave up 7 bases; unmatched junction bases: 8. This CDR3 spans 16 amino acids. CDR3 region: CASSLELAGERNEQFF. The CDR3, as DNA: TGTGCCAGCAGCTTAGAGTTAGCGGGAGAGCGGAATGAGCAGTTCTTC. The variable domain in full, with the rest retrieved from reference TRBV7-2 and TRBJ2-1, is GAGVSQSPSNKVTEKGKDVELRCDPISGHTALYWYRQSLGQGLEFLIYFQGNSAPDKSGLPSDRFSAERTGGSVSTLTIQRTQQEDSAVYLCASSLELAGERNEQFFGPGTRLTVL.